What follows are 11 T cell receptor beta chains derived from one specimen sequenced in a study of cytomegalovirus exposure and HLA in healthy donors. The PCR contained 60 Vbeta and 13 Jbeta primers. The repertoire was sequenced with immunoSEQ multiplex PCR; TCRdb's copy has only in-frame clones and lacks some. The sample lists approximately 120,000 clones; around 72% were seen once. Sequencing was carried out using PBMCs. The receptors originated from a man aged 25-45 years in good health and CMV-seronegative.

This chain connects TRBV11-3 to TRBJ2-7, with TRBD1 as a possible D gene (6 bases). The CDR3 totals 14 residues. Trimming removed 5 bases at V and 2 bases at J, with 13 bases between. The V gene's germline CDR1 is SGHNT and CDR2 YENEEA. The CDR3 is CASSPYDRPYEQYF. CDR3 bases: TGTGCCAGCAGCCCCTACGACAGGCCCTACGAGCAGTACTTC.

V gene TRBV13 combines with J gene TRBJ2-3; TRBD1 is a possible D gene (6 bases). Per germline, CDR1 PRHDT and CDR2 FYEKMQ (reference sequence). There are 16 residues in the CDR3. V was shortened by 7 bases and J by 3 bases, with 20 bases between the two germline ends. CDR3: CASTYQQGGFTDTQYF. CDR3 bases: TGTGCCAGCACCTACCAACAGGGTGGATTTACAGATACGCAGTATTTT.

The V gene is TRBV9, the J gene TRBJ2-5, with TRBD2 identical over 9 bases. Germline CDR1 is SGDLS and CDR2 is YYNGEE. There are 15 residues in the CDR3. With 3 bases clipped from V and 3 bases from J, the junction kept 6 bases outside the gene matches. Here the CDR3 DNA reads TGTGCCAGCAGCGCGGGGACTAGCACCAAAGAGACCCAGTACTTC. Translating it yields CASSAGTSTKETQYF.

The DNA of the CDR3 is TGCAGTGCTCGGTCCTACGAGCAGTACTTC. Protein: CSARSYEQYF. The chain carries TRBV20-1 and TRBJ2-7; unclear D gene. Germline CDR1 DFQATT, CDR2 SNEGSKA (reference sequence). The CDR3 spans 10 residues. V was clipped by 5 bases and J by 1 base, with 3 bases between them.

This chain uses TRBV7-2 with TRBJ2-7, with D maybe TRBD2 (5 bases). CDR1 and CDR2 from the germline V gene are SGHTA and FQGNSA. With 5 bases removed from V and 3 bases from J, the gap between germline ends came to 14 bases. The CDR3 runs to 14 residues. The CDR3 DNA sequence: TGTGCCAGCAGCGTGCAGACTAAAGTCTACGAGCAGTACTTC. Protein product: CASSVQTKVYEQYF.

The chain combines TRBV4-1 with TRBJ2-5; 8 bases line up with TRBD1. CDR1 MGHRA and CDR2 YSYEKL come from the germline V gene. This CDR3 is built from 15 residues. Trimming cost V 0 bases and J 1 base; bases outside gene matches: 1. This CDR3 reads CASSQDDRGQETQYF. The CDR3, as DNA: TGCGCCAGCAGCCAAGATGACAGGGGCCAAGAGACCCAGTACTTC.

The CDR3 DNA reads TGTGCCAGCAGTTACGAGAGACAGGGGAGCACTGAAGCTTTCTTT. Translation gives CASSYERQGSTEAFF. The rearrangement joins TRBV6-5 to TRBJ1-1; TRBD1 aligns across 8 bases. V was pared by 2 bases and J by 4 bases, with 6 bases of the junction left unmatched. CDR1 and CDR2 from the germline V gene are MNHEY and SVGAGI. This CDR3 has 15 amino acids.

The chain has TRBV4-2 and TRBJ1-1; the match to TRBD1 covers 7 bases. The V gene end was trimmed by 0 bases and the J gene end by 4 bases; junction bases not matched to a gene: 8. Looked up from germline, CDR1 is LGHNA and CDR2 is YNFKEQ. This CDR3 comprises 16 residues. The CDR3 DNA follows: TGTGCCAGCAGCCAAGATCCGAGGGGGCGCAGCACTGAAGCTTTCTTT. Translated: CASSQDPRGRSTEAFF.

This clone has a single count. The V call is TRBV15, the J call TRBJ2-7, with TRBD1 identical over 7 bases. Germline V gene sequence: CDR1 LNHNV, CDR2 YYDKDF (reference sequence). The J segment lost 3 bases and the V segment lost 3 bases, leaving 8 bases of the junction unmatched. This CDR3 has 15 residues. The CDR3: CATSRQPQGDYEQYF. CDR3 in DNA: TGTGCCACCAGCAGGCAACCCCAGGGGGACTACGAGCAGTACTTC.

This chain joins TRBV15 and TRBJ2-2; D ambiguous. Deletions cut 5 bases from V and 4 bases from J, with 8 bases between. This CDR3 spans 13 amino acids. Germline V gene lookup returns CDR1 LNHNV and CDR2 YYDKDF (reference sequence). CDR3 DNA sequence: TGTGCCACCAGCTACCGCGGCACCGGGGAGCTGTTTTTT. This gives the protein CATSYRGTGELFF.

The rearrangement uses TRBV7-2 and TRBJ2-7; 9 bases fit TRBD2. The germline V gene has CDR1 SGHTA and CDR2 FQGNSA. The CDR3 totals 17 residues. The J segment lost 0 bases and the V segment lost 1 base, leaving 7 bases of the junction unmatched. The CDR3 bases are TGTGCCAGCAGCTTAGTTAGGGCTAGCGGGGTCTCCTACGAGCAGTACTTC. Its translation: CASSLVRASGVSYEQYF.